This T cell receptor (beta chain) was sequenced for a study of radiation and T cells in renal cell carcinoma. Time point specified: blood 4 weeks post-SBRT, at nephrectomy. Treatment indicated: 15 Gy SBRT to primary tumor, nephrectomy 4 weeks later. Blood was sampled at baseline, 2 weeks and 4 weeks after SBRT. The CDR3 sequence is 18 residues long. In germline, CDR1 is LGHNA, CDR2 YNFKEQ. V was clipped by 3 bases and J by 7 bases; unmatched bases: 21. Using immunoSEQ multiplex PCR, the repertoire was profiled, and TCRdb retains in-frame clones only, with some absent. The table includes roughly 100,000 clones, roughly 82% detected once.

This TCR was recovered from a man in his fifties or sixties with renal cell carcinoma. This chain links TRBV4-2 with TRBJ2-7; TRBD2 matches at 7 bases. Specimen: blood, collected from a patient whose treatment included radiotherapy and nephrectomy. The CDR3 here is CASSQVPLGGTYPGEQYF. CDR3 sequence (DNA): TGTGCCAGCAGCCAGGTCCCTTTGGGGGGGACCTACCCGGGGGAGCAGTACTTC.